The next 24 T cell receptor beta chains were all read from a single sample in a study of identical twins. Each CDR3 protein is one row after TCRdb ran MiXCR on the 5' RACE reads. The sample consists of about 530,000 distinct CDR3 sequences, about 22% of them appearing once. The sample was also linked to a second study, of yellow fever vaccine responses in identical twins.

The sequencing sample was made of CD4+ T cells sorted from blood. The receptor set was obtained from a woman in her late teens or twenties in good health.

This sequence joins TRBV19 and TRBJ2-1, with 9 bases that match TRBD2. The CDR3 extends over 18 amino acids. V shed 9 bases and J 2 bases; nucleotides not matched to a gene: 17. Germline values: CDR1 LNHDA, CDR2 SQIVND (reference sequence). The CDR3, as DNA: TGTGCCAGGGTCTGGGTAGCGGGAGCCCCTGAGACCTACAATGAGCAGTTCTTC. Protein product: CARVWVAGAPETYNEQFF.

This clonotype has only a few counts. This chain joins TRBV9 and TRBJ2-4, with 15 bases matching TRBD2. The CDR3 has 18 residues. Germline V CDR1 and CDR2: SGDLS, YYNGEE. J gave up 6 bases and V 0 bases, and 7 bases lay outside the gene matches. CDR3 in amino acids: CASSVEATGLAGGNIQYF. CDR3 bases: TGTGCCAGCAGCGTAGAGGCGACGGGACTAGCGGGAGGAAACATTCAGTACTTC.

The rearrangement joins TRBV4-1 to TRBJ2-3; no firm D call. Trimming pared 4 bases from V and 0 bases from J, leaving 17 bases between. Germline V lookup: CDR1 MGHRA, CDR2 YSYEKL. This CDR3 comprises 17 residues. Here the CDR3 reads CASSLQGSLGSTDTQYF. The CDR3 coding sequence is TGCGCCAGCAGCCTTCAAGGGTCCCTGGGTAGCACAGATACGCAGTATTTT.

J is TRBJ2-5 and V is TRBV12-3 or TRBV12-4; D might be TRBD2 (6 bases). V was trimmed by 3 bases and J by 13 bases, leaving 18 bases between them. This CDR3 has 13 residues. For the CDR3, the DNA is TGTGCCAGCAGTTTTTTTCAGGAGGGTTTAAGGTACTTC. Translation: CASSFFQEGLRYF.

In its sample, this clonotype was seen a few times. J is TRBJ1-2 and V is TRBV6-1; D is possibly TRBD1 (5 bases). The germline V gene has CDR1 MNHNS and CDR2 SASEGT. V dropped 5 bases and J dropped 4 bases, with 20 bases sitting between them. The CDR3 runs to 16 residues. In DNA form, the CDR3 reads TGTGCCAGCAGTCCCCGTCTTCGCAGACAGCCCTATGGCTACACCTTC. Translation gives CASSPRLRRQPYGYTF.

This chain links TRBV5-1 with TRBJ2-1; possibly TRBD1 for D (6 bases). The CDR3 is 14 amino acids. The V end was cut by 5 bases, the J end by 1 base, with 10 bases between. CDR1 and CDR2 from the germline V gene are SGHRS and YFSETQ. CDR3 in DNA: TGCGCCAGCAGGCAGGGGTGGTCCTACAATGAGCAGTTCTTC. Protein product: CASRQGWSYNEQFF. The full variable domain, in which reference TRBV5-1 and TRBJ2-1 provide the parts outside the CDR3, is KAGVTQTPRYLIKTRGQQVTLSCSPISGHRSVSWYQQTPGQGLQFLFEYFSETQRNKGNFPGRFSGRQFSNSRSEMNVSTLELGDSALYLCASRQGWSYNEQFFGPGTRLTVL.

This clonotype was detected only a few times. The CDR3 DNA is TGTGCCAGCAGTCAGGACAGGGGTCCGAACACCGGGGAGCTGTTTTTT. It translates to CASSQDRGPNTGELFF. The chain joins TRBV27 to TRBJ2-2; TRBD1 matches 9 bases. CDR3 length equals 16 residues. Germline CDR1 and CDR2: MNHEY and SMNVEV (reference sequence). J gave up 0 bases and V 5 bases, and 4 bases lay outside the gene matches.

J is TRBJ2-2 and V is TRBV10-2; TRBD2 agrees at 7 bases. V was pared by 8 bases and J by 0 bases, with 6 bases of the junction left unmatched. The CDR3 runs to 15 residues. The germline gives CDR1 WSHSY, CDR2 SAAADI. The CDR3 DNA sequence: TGCGCCAGCCTTGGGAGGGGCCCGAACACCGGGGAGCTGTTTTTT. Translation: CASLGRGPNTGELFF.

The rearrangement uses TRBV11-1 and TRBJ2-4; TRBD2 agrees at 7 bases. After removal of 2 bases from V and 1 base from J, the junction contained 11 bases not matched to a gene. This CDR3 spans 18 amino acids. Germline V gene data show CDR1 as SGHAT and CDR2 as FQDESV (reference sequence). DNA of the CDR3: TGTGCCAGCAGCTTACAGGCATCGAGCGGGATCGCCAAAAACATTCAGTACTTC. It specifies CASSLQASSGIAKNIQYF.

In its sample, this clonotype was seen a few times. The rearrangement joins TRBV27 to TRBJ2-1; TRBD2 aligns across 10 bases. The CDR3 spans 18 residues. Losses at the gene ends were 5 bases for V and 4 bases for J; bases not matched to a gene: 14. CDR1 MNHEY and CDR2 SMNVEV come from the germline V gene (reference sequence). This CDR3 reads CASSPSPKTSGLYNEQFF. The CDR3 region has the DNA TGTGCCAGCAGTCCCAGCCCCAAGACTAGCGGGCTATACAATGAGCAGTTCTTC.

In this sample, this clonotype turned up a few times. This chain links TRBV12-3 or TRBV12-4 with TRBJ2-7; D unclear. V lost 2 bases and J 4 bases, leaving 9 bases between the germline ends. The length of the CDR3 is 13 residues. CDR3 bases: TGTGCCAGCAGTTTAAATGCCGGGTACGAGCAGTACTTC. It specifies CASSLNAGYEQYF.

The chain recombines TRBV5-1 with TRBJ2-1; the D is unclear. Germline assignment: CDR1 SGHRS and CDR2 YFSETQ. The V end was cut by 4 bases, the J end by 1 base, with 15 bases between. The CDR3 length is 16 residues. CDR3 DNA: TGCGCCAGCAGCCAACCGGTGATGGGATCCTACAATGAGCAGTTCTTC. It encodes CASSQPVMGSYNEQFF.

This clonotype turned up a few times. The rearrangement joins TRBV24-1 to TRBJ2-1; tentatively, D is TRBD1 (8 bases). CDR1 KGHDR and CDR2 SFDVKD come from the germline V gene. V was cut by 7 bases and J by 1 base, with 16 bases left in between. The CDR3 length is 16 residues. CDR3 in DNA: TGTGCCACCAGCATGGGGGGGACAGGTTCCTACAATGAGCAGTTCTTC. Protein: CATSMGGTGSYNEQFF.

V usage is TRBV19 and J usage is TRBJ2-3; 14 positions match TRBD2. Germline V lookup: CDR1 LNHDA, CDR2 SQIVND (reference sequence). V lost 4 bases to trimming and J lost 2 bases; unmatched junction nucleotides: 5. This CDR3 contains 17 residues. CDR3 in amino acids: CASSSRTSGGYTDTQYF. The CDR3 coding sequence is TGTGCCAGTAGTAGCCGGACTAGCGGGGGGTACACAGATACGCAGTATTTT.

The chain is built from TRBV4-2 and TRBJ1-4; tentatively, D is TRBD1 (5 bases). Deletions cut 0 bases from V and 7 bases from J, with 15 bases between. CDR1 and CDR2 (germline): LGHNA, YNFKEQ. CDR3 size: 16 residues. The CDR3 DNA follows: TGTGCCAGCAGCCAAGATCCGCTTGGGGGGGGTGAAAAACTGTTTTTT. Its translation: CASSQDPLGGGEKLFF.

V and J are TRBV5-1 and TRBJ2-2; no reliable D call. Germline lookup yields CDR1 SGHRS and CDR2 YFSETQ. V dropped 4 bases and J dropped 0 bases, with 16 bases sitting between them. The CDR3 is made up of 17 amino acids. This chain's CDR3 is CASSLGLFSANTGELFF. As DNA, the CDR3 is TGCGCCAGCAGCCTCGGATTGTTCTCGGCGAACACCGGGGAGCTGTTTTTT.

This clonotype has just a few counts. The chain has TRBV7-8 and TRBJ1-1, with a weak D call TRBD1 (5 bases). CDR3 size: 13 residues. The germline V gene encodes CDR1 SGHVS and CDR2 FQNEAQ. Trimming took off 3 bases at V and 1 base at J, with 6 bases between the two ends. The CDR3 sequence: CASSLDKNTEAFF. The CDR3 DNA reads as TGTGCCAGCAGCTTGGACAAGAACACTGAAGCTTTCTTT.

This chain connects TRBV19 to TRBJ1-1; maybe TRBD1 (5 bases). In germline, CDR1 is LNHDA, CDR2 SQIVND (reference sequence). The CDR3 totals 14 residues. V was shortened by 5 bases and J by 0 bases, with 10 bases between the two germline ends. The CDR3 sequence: CASSEQALNTEAFF. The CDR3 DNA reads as TGTGCCAGTAGTGAACAGGCTTTGAACACTGAAGCTTTCTTT.

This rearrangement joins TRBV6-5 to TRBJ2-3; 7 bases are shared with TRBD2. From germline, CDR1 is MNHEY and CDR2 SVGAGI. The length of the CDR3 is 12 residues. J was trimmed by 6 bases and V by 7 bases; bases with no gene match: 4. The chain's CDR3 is CASTNGGDTQYF. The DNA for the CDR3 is TGTGCCAGCACCAACGGGGGGGATACGCAGTATTTT.

Here the CDR3 reads CASSEVGLGNQPQHF. As DNA, the CDR3 is TGTGCCAGCAGTGAAGTCGGTTTGGGCAATCAGCCCCAGCATTTT. The V gene is TRBV6-1, the J gene TRBJ1-5; D call uncertain. The CDR3 length is 15 residues. Germline loops: CDR1 MNHNS, CDR2 SASEGT. Between the trimmed V and J ends, which lost 1 base and 2 bases, there was a span of 9 bases.

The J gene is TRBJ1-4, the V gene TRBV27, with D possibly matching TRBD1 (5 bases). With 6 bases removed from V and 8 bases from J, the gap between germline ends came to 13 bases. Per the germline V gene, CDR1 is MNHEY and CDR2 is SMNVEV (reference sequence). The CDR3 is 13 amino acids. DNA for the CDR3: TGTGCCAGCAGGGGGGGTGATGGGGAAAAACTGTTTTTT. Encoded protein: CASRGGDGEKLFF.

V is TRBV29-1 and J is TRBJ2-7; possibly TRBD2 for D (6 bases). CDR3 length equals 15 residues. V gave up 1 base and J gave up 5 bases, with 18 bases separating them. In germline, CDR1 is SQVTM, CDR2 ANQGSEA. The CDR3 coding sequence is TGCAGCGTTGAAGGGAGGGCGGGGAGCAGGGACGAGCAGTACTTC. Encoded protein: CSVEGRAGSRDEQYF.

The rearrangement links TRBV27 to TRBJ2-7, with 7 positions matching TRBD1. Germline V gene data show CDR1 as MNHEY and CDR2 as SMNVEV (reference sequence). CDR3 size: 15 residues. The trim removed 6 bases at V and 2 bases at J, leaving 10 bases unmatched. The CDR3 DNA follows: TGTGCCAGCAGCCCGTCTGGGACAGATACCTACGAGCAGTACGTC. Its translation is CASSPSGTDTYEQYV.

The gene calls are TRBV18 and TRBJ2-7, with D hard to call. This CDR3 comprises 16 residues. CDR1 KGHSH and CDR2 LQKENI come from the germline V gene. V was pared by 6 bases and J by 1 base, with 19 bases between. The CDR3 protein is CASSGGASMGSYEQYF. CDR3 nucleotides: TGTGCCAGCTCCGGCGGAGCATCCATGGGATCCTACGAGCAGTACTTC.